Below, one T cell receptor beta chain is given with its context. What it binds is unknown. This entry comes from a study of T cell repertoires in cytomegalovirus infection. Turning to the study itself: An indication of both CMV infection and matching HLA type came from public TCR beta signatures. General study points: Predominance within the ex vivo response was attributable to HLA-C-restricted CMV-specific TCR beta clonotypes.

TCRdb reanalysed the reads using MiXCR and keeps one entry per CDR3 protein. The table lists around 99,000 distinct CDR3 sequences, around 28% of them singletons. There are 16 residues in the CDR3. Germline CDR1 reads SNHLY; CDR2 reads FYNNEI. Trimming took 4 bases from V and 8 from J, leaving 18 bases between them. The chain has TRBV2 and TRBJ1-6, with D possibly matching TRBD1 (6 bases). Sequenced here: CD8+ T cells from cultured PBMCs, sampled from culture after CMV antigen stimulation. The sequence came from a human donor in good health (CMV status not recorded). Some clones in this sample may be carry-over from other donors' samples. CDR3 sequence reads: CASSVEGGEIDSPLHF. DNA of the CDR3: TGTGCCAGCAGTGTTGAAGGGGGAGAGATTGATTCACCCCTCCACTTT. Full variable domain (remainder filled in from reference TRBV2 and TRBJ1-6): EPEVTQTPSHQVTQMGQEVILRCVPISNHLYFYWYRQILGQKVEFLVSFYNNEISEKSEIFDDQFSVERPDGSNFTLKIRSTKLEDSAMYFCASSVEGGEIDSPLHFGNGTRLTVT.